This T cell receptor (beta chain) is drawn from a study of T cell responses to AZD1222 COVID-19 vaccine. Points from the study as a whole: Possibly, clonal diversity was underestimated; donors were largely white British and included more females.

This clone turned up a few times. No antigen is known for it. Libraries were prepared by immunoSEQ multiplex PCR; TCRdb keeps only in-frame clonotypes and omits some of them. The sample shows roughly 24,000 clones, about 88% of them seen only once. Pooling was applied to second doses at about 4 or about 12 weeks. CDR3 size: 14 residues. The junction had 12 bases not matched to a gene; V was cut back by 8 bases and J by 7 bases. CDR1 is SNHLY, CDR2 FYNNEI, per germline. The sample was peripheral blood, taken 28 days after the second AZD1222 dose. The chain employs TRBV2 and TRBJ2-7; TRBD1 agrees at 9 bases. This receptor was taken from an adult who received the AZD1222 COVID-19 vaccine. CDR3 protein: CASEQTGGLREQYF. CDR3 sequence (DNA): TGTGCCAGCGAGCAGACAGGGGGACTTAGGGAGCAGTACTTC.